Listed below are T cell receptor beta chains from one sample, sequenced in a study of T cell repertoires in cytomegalovirus infection. MiXCR, run by TCRdb on the reads, gives a single entry per CDR3 protein. The sample lists 210,000 or so distinct CDR3 sequences, roughly 6.5% occurring once. Sequencing used PBMCs. The receptors come from a human donor in good health (CMV status not recorded). Some clones in this sample may be carry-over from other donors' samples. Both conserved end residues are part of each CDR3. A D gene is named only where the DNA matches it firmly. Clone size is stated in some rows and not others, as once, few, many or a class when expanded.

D gene,J gene,V gene,clone size,CDR3 DNA,CDR3 protein
-,TRBJ1-5,TRBV4-3,many,TGCGCCAGCAGCCAAGAGGTAGGGGGACAAGTAGTTTTT,CASSQEVGGQVVF
-,TRBJ1-2,TRBV7-9,many,TGTGCCAGCAGCTTAGCTACAGGACAACAAGGCTACACCTTC,CASSLATGQQGYTF
TRBD1,TRBJ1-2,TRBV2,many,TGTGCCAGCGAAGACCTGGGGCAGGGGGCCTATGGCTACACCTTC,CASEDLGQGAYGYTF
-,TRBJ2-5,TRBV7-2,many,TGTGCCAGCAGCCCGCAGGGAAGGGGGGAGACCCAGTACTTC,CASSPQGRGETQYF
-,TRBJ2-2,TRBV14,-,TGTGCCAGCAGCCAAGAATTCGGCCGACCGAACACCGGGGAGCTGTTTTTT,CASSQEFGRPNTGELFF
TRBD2,TRBJ2-5,TRBV4-2,many,TGTGCCAGCAGCCAGAGGATAGCGGGGCTAGAGACCCAGTACTTC,CASSQRIAGLETQYF
-,TRBJ2-1,TRBV7-2,many,TGTGCCAGCAGTCTAGGGACGGACGGGAATGAGCAGTTCTTC,CASSLGTDGNEQFF
-,TRBJ2-4,TRBV7-9,many,TGTGCCAGCACCCTTACAGGGGAGGGGCCCATTCAGTACTTC,CASTLTGEGPIQYF
TRBD1,TRBJ2-1,TRBV27,-,TGTGCCAGCGCCCAAGGACAGGATATCTACAATGAGCAGTTCTTC,CASAQGQDIYNEQFF
-,TRBJ2-5,TRBV7-9,-,TGTGCCAGCAGCCCGCTCGGGGCAGAGACCCAGTACTTC,CASSPLGAETQYF
-,TRBJ2-5,TRBV7-9,many,TGTGCCAGCAGCGCGGTCGGGGAGACCCAGTACTTC,CASSAVGETQYF
TRBD1,TRBJ1-2,TRBV3-1,-,TGTGCCAGCAGGGGGACAGGGGGCGCGCATGGCTACACCTTC,CASRGTGGAHGYTF
-,TRBJ2-3,TRBV7-2,many,TGTGCCAGCAGCTCAGGACCTAAAGATACGCAGTATTTT,CASSSGPKDTQYF
-,TRBJ1-1,TRBV20-1,many,TGCAGTGCTAGGTGGACAGTCACCGCTGAAGCTTTCTTT,CSARWTVTAEAFF
TRBD1,TRBJ1-1,TRBV29-1,-,TGCAGCGTTAGAAAAGGGACAGTGAACACTGAAGCTTTCTTT,CSVRKGTVNTEAFF
TRBD2,TRBJ2-1,TRBV5-1,many,TGCGCCAGCACCCTCTCGGGGGGGGGTTACAATGAGCAGTTCTTC,CASTLSGGGYNEQFF
TRBD2,TRBJ2-4,TRBV19,many,TGTGCCAGTAGTATAGAAGCGGGGGGCCTACGAAACCTAGCCAAAAACATTCAGTACTTC,CASSIEAGGLRNLAKNIQYF
TRBD2,TRBJ2-2,TRBV14,few,TGTGCCAGCAGCCAAATGGCGGGGGTTGGCACCGGGGAGCTGTTTTTT,CASSQMAGVGTGELFF
TRBD2,TRBJ2-1,TRBV2,-,TGTGCCAGCAGTGGAGGACGAGCGGGGGGGTACAATGAGCAGTTCTTC,CASSGGRAGGYNEQFF
-,TRBJ2-7,TRBV6-5,many,TGTGCCAGCAGTCCGCCAACTTCCTCCTACGAGCAGTACTTC,CASSPPTSSYEQYF
TRBD1,TRBJ2-3,TRBV20-1,many,TGCAGTGCTAGAAAAGGGGGCCAAACAGATACGCAGTATTTT,CSARKGGQTDTQYF
-,TRBJ2-3,TRBV7-6,many,TGTGCCAGCAGCTTAGGACCCACAGATACGCAGTATTTT,CASSLGPTDTQYF